Sequencing of this T cell receptor (beta chain) was carried out in a study of shared clonotypes between healthy human individuals. Overall study findings and caveats: It was only blood that was sampled, and tissue repertoires likely differ.

Regarding this clone: Its antigen is still unknown.

The authors distributed each subset's genomic DNA evenly over several immunoSEQ plates. TCRdb's table, derived via immunoSEQ multiplex PCR, lists solely in-frame clones and lacks some. The data hold roughly 2.5 million clones, with around nine tenths observed a single time. CDR3 size: 14 residues. The germline CDR1 and CDR2 sequences are MNHEY and SVGAGI. The V gene lost 0 bases and the J gene lost 5 bases, with 8 bases spanning the gap. The sequencing input was naive CD4+ T cells sorted from blood. The subset: CD45RA+ positively selected. The clonotype was recovered from a man between 18 and 35 years old in good health. The chain employs TRBV6-5 and TRBJ1-5, with TRBD1 as a possible D gene (5 bases). The CDR3 sequence: CASSYSKGDQPQHF. DNA for the CDR3: TGTGCCAGCAGTTACTCGAAAGGGGATCAGCCCCAGCATTTT.